This TCR beta chain comes out of a study of T cell responses to AZD1222 COVID-19 vaccine. Notes on the study in general: Donors skewed white British and female; clonal diversity was possibly underestimated. There were repertoire samples only from the period after the peak T cell response.

The protocol was immunoSEQ multiplex PCR, while the TCRdb copy is restricted to in-frame clones and leaves out a portion. The data show approximately 80,000 clones, over 75% seen once. As to this clone: As yet, its antigen is unknown.

The specimen was peripheral blood, collected 28 days after the second AZD1222 dose. This receptor was identified in an adult who received the AZD1222 COVID-19 vaccine.

CDR3 sequence reads: CASSKVGKEGAKPNSPLHF. For the CDR3, the DNA is TGTGCCAGCAGCAAAGTTGGGAAGGAGGGGGCGAAGCCGAATTCACCCCTCCACTTT. V and J are TRBV21-1 and TRBJ1-6; TRBD1 is the table's D call, not checked against the DNA. TRBV21-1 is a documented pseudogene. The CDR3 has 19 residues.